This T cell receptor beta chain appears in the sequencing data of a study of preoperative IRX-2 immunotherapy in early breast cancer. The treatment is: preoperative locoregional IRX-2 cytokine immunotherapy. Samples came from a phase Ib trial of preoperative locoregional IRX-2 cytokine immunotherapy. This table comes from immunoSEQ multiplex PCR, and its TCRdb copy is limited to in-frame clones, with some not included. In the table there are about 62,000 clones, approximately 93% of which are singletons. Germline V gives CDR1 SGHDN, CDR2 FVKESK. With 3 bases removed from V and 0 bases from J, the gap between germline ends came to 11 bases. The CDR3 length is 15 residues.

The sample here was taken from a patient treated with IRX-2 immunotherapy. The chain couples TRBV14 to TRBJ1-1; a possible D gene is TRBD1 (5 bases). This clonotype was sampled from a human donor with breast cancer. The CDR3 DNA follows: TGTGCCAGCAGCCATCAGGGTCGGATGAACACTGAAGCTTTCTTT. Its protein is CASSHQGRMNTEAFF.